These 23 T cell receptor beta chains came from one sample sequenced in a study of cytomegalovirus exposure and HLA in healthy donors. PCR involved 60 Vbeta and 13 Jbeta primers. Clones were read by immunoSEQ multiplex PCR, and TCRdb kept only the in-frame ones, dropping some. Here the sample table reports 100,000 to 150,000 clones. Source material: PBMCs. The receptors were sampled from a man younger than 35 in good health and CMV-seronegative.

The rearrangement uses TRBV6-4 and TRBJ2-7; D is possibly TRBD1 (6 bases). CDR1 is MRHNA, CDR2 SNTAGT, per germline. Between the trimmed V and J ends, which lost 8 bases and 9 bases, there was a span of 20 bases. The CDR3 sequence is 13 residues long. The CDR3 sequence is CASASNREGMQYF. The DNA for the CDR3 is TGTGCCAGCGCCTCAAACAGGGAAGGGATGCAGTACTTC.

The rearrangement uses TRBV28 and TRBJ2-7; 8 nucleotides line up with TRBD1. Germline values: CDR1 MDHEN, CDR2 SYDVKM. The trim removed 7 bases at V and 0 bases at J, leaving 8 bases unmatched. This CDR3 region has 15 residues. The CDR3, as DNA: TGTGCCAGCACTTCACCGGGACAGGCCTCCTACGAGCAGTACTTC. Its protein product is CASTSPGQASYEQYF.

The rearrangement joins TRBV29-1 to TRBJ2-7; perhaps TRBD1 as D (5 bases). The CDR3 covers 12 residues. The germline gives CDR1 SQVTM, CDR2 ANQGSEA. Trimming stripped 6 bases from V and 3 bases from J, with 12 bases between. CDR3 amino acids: CSVRDRHYEQYF. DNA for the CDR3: TGCAGCGTCCGAGACAGACACTACGAGCAGTACTTC.

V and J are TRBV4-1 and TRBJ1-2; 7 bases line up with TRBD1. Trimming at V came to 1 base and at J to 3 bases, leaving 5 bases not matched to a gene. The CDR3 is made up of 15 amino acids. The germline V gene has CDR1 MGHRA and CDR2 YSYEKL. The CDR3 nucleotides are TGCGCCAGCAGCCAAGTGCAGGGGGTTGACTATGGCTACACCTTC. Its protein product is CASSQVQGVDYGYTF.

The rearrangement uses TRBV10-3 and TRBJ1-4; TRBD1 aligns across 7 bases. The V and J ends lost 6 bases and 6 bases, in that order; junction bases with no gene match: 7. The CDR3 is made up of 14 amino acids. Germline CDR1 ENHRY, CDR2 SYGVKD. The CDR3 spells CAISRDRVDEKLFF. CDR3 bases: TGTGCCATCAGCCGAGACAGGGTTGATGAAAAACTGTTTTTT.

Written as DNA, the CDR3 is TGTGCCATCAGTGAAAGACAGGGGGCTGTTAGGAATGGCTACACCTTC. Encoded protein: CAISERQGAVRNGYTF. This rearrangement joins TRBV10-3 to TRBJ1-2; TRBD1 matches 10 bases. Losses at the gene ends were 3 bases for V and 6 bases for J; bases not matched to a gene: 10. The CDR3 extends over 16 amino acids. The germline V gene encodes CDR1 ENHRY and CDR2 SYGVKD.

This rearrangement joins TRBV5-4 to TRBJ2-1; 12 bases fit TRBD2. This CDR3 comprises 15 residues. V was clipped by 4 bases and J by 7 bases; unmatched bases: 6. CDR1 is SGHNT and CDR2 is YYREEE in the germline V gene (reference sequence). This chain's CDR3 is CASSQLAGGSNEQFF. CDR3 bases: TGTGCCAGCAGCCAACTAGCGGGGGGCTCGAATGAGCAGTTCTTC.

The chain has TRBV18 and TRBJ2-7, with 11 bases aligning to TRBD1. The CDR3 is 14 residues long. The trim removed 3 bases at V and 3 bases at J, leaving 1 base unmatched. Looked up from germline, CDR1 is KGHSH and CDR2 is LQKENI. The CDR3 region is CASSPGTGGYEQYF. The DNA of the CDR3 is TGTGCCAGCTCACCCGGGACAGGGGGCTACGAGCAGTACTTC.

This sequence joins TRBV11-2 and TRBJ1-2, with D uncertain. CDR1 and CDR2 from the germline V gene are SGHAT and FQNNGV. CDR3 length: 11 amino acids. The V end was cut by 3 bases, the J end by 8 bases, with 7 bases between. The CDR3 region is CASSFGVGYTF. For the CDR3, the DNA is TGTGCCAGCAGCTTTGGAGTCGGCTACACCTTC.

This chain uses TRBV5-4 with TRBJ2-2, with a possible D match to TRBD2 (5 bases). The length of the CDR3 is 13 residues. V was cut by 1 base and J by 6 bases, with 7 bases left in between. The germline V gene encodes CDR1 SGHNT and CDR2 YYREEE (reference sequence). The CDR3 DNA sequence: TGTGCCAGCAGCTTGACCGGGGCCGGGGAGCTGTTTTTT. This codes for CASSLTGAGELFF.

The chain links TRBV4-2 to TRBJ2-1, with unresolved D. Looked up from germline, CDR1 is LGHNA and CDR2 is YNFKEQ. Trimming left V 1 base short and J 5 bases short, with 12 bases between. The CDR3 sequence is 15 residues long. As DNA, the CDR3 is TGTGCCAGCAGCCAAGTTCAGATCATAAACAATGAGCAGTTCTTC. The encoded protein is CASSQVQIINNEQFF.

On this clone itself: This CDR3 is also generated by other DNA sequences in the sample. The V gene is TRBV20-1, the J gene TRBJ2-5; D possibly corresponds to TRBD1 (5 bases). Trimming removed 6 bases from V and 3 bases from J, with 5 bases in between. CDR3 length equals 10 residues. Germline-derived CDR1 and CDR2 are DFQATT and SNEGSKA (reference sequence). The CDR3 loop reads CSAREETQYF. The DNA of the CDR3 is TGCAGTGCCAGGGAAGAGACCCAGTACTTC.

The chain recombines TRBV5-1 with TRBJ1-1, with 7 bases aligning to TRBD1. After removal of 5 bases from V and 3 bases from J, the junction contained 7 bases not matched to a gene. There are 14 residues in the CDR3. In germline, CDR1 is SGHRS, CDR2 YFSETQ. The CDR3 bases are TGCGCCAGCAGTTTAAGCCAGGGGGACACTGAAGCTTTCTTT. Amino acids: CASSLSQGDTEAFF.

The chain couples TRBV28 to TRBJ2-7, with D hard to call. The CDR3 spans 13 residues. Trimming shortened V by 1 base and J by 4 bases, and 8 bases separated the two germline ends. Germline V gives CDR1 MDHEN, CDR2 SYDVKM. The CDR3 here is CASSLSRNYEQYF. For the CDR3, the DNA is TGTGCCAGCAGTTTATCGCGGAATTACGAGCAGTACTTC. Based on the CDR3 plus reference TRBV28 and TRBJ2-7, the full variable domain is DVKVTQSSRYLVKRTGEKVFLECVQDMDHENMFWYRQDPGLGLRLIYFSYDVKMKEKGDIPEGYSVSREKKERFSLILESASTNQTSMYLCASSLSRNYEQYFGPGTRLTVT.

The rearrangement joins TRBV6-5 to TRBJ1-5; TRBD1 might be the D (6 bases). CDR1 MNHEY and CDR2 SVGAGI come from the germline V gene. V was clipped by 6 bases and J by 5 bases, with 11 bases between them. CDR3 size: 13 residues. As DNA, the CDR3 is TGTGCCAGCAGCCGGGACACCTATCAGCCCCAGCATTTT. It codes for CASSRDTYQPQHF.

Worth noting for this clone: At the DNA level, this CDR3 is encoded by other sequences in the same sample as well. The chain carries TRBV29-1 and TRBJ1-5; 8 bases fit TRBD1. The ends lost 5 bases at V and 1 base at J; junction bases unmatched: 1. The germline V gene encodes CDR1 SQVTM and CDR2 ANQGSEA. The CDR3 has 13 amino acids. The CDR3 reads CSVRTGSNQPQHF. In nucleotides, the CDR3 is TGCAGCGTTCGGACAGGGAGCAATCAGCCCCAGCATTTT.

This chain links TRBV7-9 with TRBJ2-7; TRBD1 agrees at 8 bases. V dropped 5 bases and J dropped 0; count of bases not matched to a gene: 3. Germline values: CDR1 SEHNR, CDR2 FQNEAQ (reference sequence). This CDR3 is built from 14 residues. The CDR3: CASSGTGRSYEQYF. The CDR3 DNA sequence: TGTGCCAGCAGCGGGACAGGCCGCTCCTACGAGCAGTACTTC.

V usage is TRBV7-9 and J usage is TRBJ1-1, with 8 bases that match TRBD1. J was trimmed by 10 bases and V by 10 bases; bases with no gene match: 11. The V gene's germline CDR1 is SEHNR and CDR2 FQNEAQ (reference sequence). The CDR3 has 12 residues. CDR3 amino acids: CATDTQGARAFF. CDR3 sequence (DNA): TGTGCCACCGATACTCAGGGGGCGAGAGCTTTCTTT.

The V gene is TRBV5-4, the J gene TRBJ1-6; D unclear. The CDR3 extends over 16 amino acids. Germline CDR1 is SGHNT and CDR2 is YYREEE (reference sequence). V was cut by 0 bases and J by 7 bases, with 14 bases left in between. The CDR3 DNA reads TGTGCCAGCAGCTTGGCGGCAGGAGGCCGCAATTCACCCCTCCACTTT. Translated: CASSLAAGGRNSPLHF.

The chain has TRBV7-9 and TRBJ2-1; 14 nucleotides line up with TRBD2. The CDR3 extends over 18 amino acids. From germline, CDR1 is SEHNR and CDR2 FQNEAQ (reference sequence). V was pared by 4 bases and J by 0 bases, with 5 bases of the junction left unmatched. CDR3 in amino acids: CASSSGTSGRDSYNEQFF. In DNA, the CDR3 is TGTGCCAGCAGCTCCGGGACTAGCGGGAGAGACTCCTACAATGAGCAGTTCTTC.

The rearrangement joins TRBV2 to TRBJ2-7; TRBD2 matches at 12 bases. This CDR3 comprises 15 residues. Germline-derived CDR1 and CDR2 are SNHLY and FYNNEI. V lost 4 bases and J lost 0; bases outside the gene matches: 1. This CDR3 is CASSVTSGSSYEQYF. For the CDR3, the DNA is TGTGCCAGCAGTGTGACTAGCGGGAGCTCCTACGAGCAGTACTTC.

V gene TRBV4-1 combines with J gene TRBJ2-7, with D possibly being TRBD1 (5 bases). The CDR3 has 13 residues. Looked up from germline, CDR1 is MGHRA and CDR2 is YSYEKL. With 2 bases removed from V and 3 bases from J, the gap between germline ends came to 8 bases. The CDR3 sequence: CASSQPDSYEQYF. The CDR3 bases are TGCGCCAGCAGCCAACCCGACAGCTACGAGCAGTACTTC.

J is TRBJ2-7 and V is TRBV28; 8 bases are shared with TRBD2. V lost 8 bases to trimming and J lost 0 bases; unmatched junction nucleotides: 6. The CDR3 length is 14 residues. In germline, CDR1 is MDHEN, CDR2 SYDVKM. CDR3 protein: CASAATSASYEQYF. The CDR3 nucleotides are TGTGCCAGCGCAGCGACTAGCGCCTCCTACGAGCAGTACTTC. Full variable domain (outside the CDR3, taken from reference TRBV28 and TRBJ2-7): DVKVTQSSRYLVKRTGEKVFLECVQDMDHENMFWYRQDPGLGLRLIYFSYDVKMKEKGDIPEGYSVSREKKERFSLILESASTNQTSMYLCASAATSASYEQYFGPGTRLTVT.